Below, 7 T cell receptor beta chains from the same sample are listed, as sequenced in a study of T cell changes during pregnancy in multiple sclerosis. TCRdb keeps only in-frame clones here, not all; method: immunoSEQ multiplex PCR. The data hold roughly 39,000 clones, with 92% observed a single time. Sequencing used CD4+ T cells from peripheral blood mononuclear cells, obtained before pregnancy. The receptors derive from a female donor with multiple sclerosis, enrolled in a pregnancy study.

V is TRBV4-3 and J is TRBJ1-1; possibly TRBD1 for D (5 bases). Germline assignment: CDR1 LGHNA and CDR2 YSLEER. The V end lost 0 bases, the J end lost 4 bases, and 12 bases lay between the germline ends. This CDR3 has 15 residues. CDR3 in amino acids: CASSQEPPRVTEAFF. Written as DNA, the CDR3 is TGCGCCAGCAGCCAAGAACCTCCCAGGGTCACTGAAGCTTTCTTT.

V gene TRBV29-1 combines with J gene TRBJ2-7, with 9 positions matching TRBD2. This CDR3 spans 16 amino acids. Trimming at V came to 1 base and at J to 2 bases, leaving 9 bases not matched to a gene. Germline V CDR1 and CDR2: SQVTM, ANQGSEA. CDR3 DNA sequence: TGCAGCGTTGAAGGAAATAGCGGGAGCCCTCCCTACGAGCAGTACTTC. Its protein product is CSVEGNSGSPPYEQYF.

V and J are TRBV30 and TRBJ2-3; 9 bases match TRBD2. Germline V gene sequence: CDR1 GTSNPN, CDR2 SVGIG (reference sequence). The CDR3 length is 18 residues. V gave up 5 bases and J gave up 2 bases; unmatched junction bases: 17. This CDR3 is CAWARYLQREVYTDTQYF. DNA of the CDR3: TGTGCCTGGGCCCGCTACCTCCAGCGGGAGGTTTACACAGATACGCAGTATTTT.

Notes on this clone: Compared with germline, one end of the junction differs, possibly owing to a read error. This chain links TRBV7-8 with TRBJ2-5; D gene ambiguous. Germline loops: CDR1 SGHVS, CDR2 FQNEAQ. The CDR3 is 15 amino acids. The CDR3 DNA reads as TGTGCCAGCAGCGTAGCCTGGAGTAGCTCTGAGACCCAGTACTTC. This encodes CASSVAWSSSETQYF. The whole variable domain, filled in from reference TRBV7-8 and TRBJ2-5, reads GAGVSQSPRYKVAKRGQDVALRCDPISGHVSLFWYQQALGQGPEFLTYFQNEAQLDKSGLPSDRFFAERPEGSVSTLKIQRTQQEDSAVYLCASSVAWSSSETQYFGPGTRLLVL.

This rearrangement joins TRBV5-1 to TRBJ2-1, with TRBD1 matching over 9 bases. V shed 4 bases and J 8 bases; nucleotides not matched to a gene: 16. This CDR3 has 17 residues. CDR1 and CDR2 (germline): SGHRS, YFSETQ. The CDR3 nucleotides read TGCGCCAGCAGCCCTCTTTCCCGGGACAGGGTCGTCCATGAGCAGTTCTTC. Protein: CASSPLSRDRVVHEQFF.

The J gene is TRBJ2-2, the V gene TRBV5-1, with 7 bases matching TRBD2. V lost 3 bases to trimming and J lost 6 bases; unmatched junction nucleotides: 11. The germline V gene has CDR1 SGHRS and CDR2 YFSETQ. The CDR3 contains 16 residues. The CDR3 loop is CASSSYAGERAGELFF. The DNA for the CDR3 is TGCGCCAGCAGCTCCTACGCGGGAGAGAGGGCCGGGGAGCTGTTTTTT.

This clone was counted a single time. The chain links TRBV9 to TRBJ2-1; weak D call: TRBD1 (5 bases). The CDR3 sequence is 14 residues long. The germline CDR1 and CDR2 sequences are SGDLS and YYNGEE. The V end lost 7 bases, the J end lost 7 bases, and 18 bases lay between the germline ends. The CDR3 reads CASGLHAAGNEQFF. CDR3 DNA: TGTGCCAGCGGTCTGCACGCGGCAGGGAATGAGCAGTTCTTC. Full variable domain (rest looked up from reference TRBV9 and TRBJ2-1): DSGVTQTPKHLITATGQRVTLRCSPRSGDLSVYWYQQSLDQGLQFLIQYYNGEERAKGNILERFSAQQFPDLHSELNLSSLELGDSALYFCASGLHAAGNEQFFGPGTRLTVL.